This paragraph covers one TCR beta chain sequence. Time point denoted: pre-treatment sample, taken before nivolumab and TIL therapy. The tumor samples were excised metastases, mostly pleural nodules or supraclavicular lymph nodes. Tumor harvest preceded PD-1/PD-L1 blockade, followed by nivolumab treatment. The data stem from a study of TIL therapy for anti-PD-1-resistant metastatic lung cancer. This was the immunoSEQ v3 assay. Survey-level samples got approximately 2 million read pairs; deep-level samples got about 5-6 million. The assay was immunoSEQ multiplex PCR, and TCRdb's table has in-frame clones only and misses some. The sample lists about 100,000 clones, about two thirds occurring once. The starting material was tumor tissue, obtained at baseline. The TCR comes from a person between 30 and 80 years old with non-small cell lung cancer.

The CDR3 region is CASSPSSSYNSPLHF. The CDR3 DNA follows: TGTGCCAGCAGTCCGTCCAGCTCCTATAATTCACCCCTCCACTTT. The rearrangement uses TRBV6-5 and TRBJ1-6; no definite D call. The CDR3 is 15 residues long. Germline CDR1 and CDR2: MNHEY and SVGAGI. With 5 bases removed from V and 0 bases from J, the gap between germline ends came to 8 bases.